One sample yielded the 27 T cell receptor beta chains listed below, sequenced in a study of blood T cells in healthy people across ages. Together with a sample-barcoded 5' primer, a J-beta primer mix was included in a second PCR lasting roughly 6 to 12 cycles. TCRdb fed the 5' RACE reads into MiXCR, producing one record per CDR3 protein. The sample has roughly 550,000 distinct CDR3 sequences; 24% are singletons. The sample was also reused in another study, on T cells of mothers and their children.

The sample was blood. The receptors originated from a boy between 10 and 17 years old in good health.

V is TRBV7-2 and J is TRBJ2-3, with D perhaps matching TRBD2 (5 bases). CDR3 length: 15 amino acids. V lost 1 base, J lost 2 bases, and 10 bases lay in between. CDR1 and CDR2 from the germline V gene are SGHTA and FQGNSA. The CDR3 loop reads CASSLESGFTDTQYF. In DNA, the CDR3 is TGTGCCAGCAGCTTAGAGAGCGGATTCACAGATACGCAGTATTTT.

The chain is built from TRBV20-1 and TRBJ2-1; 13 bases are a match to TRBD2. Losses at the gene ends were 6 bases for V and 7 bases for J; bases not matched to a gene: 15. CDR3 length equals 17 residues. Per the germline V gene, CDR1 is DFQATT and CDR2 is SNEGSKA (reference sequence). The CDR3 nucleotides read TGCAGTGCCCAAGGACTCGGGACTAGCGGGGTGCGAAATGAGCAGTTCTTC. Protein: CSAQGLGTSGVRNEQFF.

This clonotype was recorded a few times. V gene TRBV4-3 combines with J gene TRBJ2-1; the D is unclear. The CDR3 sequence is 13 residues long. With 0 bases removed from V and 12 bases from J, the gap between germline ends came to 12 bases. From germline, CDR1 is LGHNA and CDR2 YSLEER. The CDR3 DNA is TGCGCCAGCAGCCAAGAGGTCCTGGGTGGGCAGTTCTTC. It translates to CASSQEVLGGQFF.

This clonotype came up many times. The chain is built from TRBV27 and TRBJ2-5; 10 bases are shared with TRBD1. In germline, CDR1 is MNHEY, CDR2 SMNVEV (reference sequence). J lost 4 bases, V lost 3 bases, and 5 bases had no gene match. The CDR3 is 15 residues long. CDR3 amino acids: CASSFGTGVGETQYF. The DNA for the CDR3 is TGTGCCAGCAGTTTCGGGACAGGGGTAGGAGAGACCCAGTACTTC.

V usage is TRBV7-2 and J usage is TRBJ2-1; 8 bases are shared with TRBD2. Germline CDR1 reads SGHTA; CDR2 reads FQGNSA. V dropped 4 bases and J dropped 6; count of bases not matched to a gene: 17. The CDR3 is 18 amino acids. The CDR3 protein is CASSYGRRSGGRGNEQFF. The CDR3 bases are TGTGCCAGCAGCTACGGCCGCAGGAGCGGGGGTAGAGGCAATGAGCAGTTCTTC.

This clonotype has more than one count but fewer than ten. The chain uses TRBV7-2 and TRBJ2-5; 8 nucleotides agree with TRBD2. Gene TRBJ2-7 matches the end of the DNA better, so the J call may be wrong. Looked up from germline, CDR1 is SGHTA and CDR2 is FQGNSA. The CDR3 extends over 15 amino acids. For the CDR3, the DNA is TGTGCCAGCAGCCCCAGCGGGAGCCCCTCCTACGAGCAGTACTTC. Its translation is CASSPSGSPSYEQYF.

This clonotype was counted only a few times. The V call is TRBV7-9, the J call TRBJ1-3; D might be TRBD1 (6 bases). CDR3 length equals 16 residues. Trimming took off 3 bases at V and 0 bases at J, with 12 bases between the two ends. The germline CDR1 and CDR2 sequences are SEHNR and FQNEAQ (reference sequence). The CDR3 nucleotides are TGTGCCAGCAGCTTCCCCGGACAGAACTCTGGAAACACCATATATTTT. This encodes CASSFPGQNSGNTIYF.

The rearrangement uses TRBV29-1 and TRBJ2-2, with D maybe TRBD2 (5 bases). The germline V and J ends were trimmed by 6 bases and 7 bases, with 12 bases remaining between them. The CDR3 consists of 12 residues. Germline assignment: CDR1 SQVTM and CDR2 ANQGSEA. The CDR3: CSVLAQSGELFF. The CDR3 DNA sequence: TGCAGCGTCCTAGCTCAAAGCGGGGAGCTGTTTTTT.

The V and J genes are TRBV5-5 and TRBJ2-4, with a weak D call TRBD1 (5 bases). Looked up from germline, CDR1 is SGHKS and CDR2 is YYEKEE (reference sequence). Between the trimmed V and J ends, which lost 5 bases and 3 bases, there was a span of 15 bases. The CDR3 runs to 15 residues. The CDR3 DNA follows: TGTGCCAGCAGTCGACAGCCAGCCGTCAAAAACATTCAGTACTTC. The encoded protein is CASSRQPAVKNIQYF.

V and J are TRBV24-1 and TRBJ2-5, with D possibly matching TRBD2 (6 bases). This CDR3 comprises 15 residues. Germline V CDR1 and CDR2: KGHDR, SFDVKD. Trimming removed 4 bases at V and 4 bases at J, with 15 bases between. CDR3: CATSDLGGGAETQYF. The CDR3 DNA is TGTGCCACCAGTGACCTGGGAGGCGGGGCAGAGACCCAGTACTTC.

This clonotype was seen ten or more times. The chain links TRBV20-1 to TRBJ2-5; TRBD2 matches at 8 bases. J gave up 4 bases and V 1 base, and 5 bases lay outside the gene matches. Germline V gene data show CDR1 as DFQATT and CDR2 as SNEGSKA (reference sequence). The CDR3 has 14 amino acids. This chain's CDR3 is CSARAGGGTETQYF. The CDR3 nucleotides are TGCAGTGCTAGAGCCGGGGGGGGCACAGAGACCCAGTACTTC.

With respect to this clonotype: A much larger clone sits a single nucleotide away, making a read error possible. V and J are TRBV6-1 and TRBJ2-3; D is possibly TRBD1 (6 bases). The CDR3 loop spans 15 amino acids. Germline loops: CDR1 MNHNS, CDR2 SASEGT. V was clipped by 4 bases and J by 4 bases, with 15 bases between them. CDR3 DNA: TGTGCCAGCAGTGCCTCTTCCGCAGGGGCAGATACGCAGTATTTT. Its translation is CASSASSAGADTQYF.

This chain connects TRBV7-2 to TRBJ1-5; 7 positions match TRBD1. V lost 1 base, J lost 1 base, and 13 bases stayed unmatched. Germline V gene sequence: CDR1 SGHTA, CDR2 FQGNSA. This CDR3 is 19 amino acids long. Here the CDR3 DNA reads TGTGCCAGCAGCTTAGTTGGACAGGAGGTTTGGATGAGCAATCAGCCCCAGCATTTT. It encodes CASSLVGQEVWMSNQPQHF.

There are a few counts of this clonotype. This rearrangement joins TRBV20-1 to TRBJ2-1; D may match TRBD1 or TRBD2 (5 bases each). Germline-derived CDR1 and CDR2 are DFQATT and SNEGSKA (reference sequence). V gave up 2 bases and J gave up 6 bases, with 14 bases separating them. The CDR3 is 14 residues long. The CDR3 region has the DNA TGCAGTGCTAGACCCCTGGTCGGGACCAATGAGCAGTTCTTC. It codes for CSARPLVGTNEQFF.

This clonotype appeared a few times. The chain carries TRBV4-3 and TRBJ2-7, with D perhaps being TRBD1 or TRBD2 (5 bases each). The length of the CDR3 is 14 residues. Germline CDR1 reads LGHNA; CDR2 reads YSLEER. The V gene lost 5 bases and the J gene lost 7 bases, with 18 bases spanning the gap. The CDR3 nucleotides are TGCGCCAGCAGCTCTGGGACGGAAATGGATGAGCAGTACTTC. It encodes CASSSGTEMDEQYF.

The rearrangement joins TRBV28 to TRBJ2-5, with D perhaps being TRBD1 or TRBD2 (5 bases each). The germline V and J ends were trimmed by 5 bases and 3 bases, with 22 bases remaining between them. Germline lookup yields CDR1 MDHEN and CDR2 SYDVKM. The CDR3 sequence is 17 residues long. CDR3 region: CASSQRNWDGKKETQYF. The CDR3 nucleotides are TGTGCCAGCAGTCAACGAAATTGGGACGGTAAAAAAGAGACCCAGTACTTC.

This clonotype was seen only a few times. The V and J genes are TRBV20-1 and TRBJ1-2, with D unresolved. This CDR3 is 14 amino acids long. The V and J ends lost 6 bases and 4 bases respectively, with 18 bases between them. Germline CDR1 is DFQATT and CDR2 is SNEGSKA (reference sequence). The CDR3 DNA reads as TGCAGTGCCGCCGCCGGACGAGGTGGCTATGGCTACACCTTC. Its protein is CSAAAGRGGYGYTF.

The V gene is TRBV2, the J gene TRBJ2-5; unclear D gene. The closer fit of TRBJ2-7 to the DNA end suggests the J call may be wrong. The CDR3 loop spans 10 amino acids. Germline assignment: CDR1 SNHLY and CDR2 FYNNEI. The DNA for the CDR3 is TGTGCCAGCAGTCAAGACGAGCAGTACTTC. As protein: CASSQDEQYF.

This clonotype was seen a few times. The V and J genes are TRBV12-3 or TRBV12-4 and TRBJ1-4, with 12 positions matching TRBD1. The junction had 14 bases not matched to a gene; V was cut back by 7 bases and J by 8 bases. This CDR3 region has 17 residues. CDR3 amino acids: CASTPGQGARFGEKLFF. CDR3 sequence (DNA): TGTGCCAGCACCCCGGGACAGGGGGCAAGGTTTGGAGAAAAACTGTTTTTT.

DNA for the CDR3: TGTGCCAGCAGTTTAGACCCAGGAACCTACGGGCAGTACTTC. This translates into CASSLDPGTYGQYF. The chain links TRBV28 to TRBJ2-5, with D uncertain. The germline V gene has CDR1 MDHEN and CDR2 SYDVKM. The CDR3 extends over 14 amino acids. The V end was cut by 2 bases, the J end by 11 bases, with 18 bases between.

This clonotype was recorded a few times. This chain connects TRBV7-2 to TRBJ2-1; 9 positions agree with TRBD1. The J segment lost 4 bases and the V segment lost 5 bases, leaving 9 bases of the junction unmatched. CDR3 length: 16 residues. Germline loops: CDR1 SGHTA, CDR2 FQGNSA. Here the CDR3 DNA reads TGTGCCAGCAGCGGAACCGGGACAGGGATTTACAATGAGCAGTTCTTC. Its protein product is CASSGTGTGIYNEQFF.

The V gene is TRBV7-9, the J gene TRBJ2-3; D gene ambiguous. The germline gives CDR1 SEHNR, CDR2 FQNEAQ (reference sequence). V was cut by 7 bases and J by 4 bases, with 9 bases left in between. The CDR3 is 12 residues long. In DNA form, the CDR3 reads TGTGCCAGCACATTTGACGCAGATACGCAGTATTTT. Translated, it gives CASTFDADTQYF.

CDR3 amino acids: CASRGQGAVGYTF. The CDR3 nucleotides read TGTGCCAGCAGGGGACAGGGGGCTGTTGGCTACACCTTC. The V gene is TRBV27, the J gene TRBJ1-2, with TRBD1 matching 12 bases. The CDR3 has 13 amino acids. Trimming took 6 bases from V and 7 from J; bases not matched to a gene: 3. The germline gives CDR1 MNHEY, CDR2 SMNVEV (reference sequence).

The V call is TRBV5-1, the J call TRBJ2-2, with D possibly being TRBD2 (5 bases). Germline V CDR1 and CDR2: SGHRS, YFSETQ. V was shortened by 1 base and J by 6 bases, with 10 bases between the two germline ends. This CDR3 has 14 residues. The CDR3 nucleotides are TGCGCCAGCAGCTTGCCGGGGTCGGCCGGGGAGCTGTTTTTT. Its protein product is CASSLPGSAGELFF.

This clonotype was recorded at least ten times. The CDR3 is CASSPLTSGGSYEQYF. In DNA form, the CDR3 reads TGTGCCAGCAGTCCCCTCACTAGCGGAGGGTCCTACGAGCAGTACTTC. The gene calls are TRBV27 and TRBJ2-5; 8 bases are shared with TRBD2. Gene TRBJ2-7 matches the end of the DNA better, so the J call may be wrong. Germline CDR1 and CDR2: MNHEY and SMNVEV (reference sequence). This CDR3 has 16 amino acids.

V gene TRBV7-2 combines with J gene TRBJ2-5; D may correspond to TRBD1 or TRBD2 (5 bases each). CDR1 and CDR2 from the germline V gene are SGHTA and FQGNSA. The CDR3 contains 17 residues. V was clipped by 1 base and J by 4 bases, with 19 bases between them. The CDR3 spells CASSLGGVGERSETQYF. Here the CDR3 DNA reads TGTGCCAGCAGCTTAGGAGGGGTGGGGGAACGATCAGAGACCCAGTACTTC. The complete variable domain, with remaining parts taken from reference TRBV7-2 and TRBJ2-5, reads GAGVSQSPSNKVTEKGKDVELRCDPISGHTALYWYRQSLGQGLEFLIYFQGNSAPDKSGLPSDRFSAERTGGSVSTLTIQRTQQEDSAVYLCASSLGGVGERSETQYFGPGTRLLVL.

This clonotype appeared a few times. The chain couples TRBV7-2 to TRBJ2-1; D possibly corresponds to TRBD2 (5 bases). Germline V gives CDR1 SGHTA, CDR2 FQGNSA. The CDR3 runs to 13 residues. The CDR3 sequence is CAGGQMSYNEQFF. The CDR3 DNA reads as TGTGCTGGCGGGCAGATGTCCTACAATGAGCAGTTCTTC.